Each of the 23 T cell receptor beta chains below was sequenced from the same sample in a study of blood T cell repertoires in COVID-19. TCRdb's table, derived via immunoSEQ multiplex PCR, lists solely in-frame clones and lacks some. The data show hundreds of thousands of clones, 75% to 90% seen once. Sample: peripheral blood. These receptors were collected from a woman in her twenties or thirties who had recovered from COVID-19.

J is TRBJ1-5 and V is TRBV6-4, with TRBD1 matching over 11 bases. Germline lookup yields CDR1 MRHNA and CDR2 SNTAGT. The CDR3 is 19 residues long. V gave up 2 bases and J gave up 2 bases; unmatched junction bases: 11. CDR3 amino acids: CASSDPSRDRGCGNQPQHF. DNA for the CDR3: TGTGCCAGCAGTGACCCGAGCCGGGACAGGGGGTGCGGCAATCAGCCCCAGCATTTT.

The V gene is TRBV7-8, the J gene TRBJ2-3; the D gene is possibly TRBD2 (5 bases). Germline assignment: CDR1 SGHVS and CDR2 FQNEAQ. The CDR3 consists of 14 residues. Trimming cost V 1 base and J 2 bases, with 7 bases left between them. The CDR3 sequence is CASSLDRDTDTQYF. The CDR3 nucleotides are TGTGCCAGCAGCTTAGATCGGGACACAGATACGCAGTATTTT.

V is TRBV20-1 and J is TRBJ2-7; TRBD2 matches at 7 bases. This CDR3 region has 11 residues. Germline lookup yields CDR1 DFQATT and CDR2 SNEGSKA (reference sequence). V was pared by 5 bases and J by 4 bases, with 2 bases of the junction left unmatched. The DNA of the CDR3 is TGCAGTGCTGCCGGGGGGTACGAGCAGTACTTC. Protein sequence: CSAAGGYEQYF.

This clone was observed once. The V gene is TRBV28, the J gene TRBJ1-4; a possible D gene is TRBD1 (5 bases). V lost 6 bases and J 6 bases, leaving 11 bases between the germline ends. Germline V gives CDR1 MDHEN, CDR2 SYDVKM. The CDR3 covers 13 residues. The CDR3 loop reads CASSRGGDEKLFF. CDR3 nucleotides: TGTGCCAGCAGCCGCGGGGGGGATGAAAAACTGTTTTTT.

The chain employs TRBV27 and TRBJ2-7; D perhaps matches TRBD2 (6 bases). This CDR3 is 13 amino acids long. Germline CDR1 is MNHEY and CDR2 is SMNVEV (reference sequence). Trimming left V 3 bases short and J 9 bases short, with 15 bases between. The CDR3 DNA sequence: TGTGCCAGCAGTTTGGGACTCGCCTATGTGCAGTACTTC. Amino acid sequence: CASSLGLAYVQYF.

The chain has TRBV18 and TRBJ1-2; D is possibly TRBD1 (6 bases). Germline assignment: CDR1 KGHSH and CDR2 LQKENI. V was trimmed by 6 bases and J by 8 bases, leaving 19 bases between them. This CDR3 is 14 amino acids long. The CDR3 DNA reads TGTGCCAGCTCTCCCGGACAGTCCCAGGGAGGCTACACCTTC. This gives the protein CASSPGQSQGGYTF.

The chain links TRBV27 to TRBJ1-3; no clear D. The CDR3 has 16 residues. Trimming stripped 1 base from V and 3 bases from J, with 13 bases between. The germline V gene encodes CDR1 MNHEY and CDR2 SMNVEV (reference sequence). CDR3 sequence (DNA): TGTGCCAGCAGTTTATGGGGAGGTCCCTTTGGAAACACCATATATTTT. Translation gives CASSLWGGPFGNTIYF.

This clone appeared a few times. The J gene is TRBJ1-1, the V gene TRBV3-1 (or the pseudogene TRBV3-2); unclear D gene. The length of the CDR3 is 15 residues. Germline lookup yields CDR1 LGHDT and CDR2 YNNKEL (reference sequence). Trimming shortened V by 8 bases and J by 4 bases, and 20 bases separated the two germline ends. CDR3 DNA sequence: TGTGCCAGCGGGAAGGACGTTGGCGGGAGCACTGAAGCTTTCTTT. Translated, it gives CASGKDVGGSTEAFF.

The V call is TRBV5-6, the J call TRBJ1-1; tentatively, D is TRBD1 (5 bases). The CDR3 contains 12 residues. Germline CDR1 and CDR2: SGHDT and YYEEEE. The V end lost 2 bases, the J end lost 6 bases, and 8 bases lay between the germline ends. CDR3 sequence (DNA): TGTGCCAGCAGCTTACGGGGGTCTGAAGCTTTCTTT. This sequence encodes CASSLRGSEAFF.

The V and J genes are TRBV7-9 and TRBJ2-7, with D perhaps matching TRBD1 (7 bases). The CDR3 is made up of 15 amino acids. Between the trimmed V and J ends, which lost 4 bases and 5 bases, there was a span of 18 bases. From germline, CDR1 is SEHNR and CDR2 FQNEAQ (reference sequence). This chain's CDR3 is CASSSFDREDHEQYF. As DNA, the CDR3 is TGTGCCAGCAGCTCCTTCGACAGGGAGGACCACGAGCAGTACTTC.

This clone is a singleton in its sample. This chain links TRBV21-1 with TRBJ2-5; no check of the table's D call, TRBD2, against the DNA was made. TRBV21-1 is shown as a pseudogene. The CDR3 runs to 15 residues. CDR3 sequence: CASSKNEGASETQYF. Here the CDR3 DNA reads TGTGCCAGCAGCAAAAATGAGGGAGCGAGCGAGACCCAGTACTTC.

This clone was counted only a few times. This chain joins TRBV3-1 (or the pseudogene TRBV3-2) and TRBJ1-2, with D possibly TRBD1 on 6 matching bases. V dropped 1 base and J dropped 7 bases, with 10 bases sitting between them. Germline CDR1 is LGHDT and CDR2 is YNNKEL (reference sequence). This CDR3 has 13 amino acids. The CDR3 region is CASSQGQVLGYTF. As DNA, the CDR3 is TGTGCCAGCAGCCAAGGACAGGTTCTTGGCTACACCTTC.

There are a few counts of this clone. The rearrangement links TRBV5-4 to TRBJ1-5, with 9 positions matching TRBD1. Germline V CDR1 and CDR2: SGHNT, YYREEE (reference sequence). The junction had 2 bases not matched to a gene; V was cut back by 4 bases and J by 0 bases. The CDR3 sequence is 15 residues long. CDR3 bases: TGTGCCAGCAGCCCGGGACAGGGTAGCAATCAGCCCCAGCATTTT. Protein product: CASSPGQGSNQPQHF.

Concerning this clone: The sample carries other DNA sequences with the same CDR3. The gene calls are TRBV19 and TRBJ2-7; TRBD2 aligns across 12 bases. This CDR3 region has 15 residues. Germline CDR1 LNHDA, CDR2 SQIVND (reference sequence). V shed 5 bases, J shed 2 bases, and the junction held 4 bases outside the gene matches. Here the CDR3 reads CASSVLAGGTYEQYF. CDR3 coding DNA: TGTGCCAGTAGTGTGCTAGCGGGGGGGACCTACGAGCAGTACTTC.

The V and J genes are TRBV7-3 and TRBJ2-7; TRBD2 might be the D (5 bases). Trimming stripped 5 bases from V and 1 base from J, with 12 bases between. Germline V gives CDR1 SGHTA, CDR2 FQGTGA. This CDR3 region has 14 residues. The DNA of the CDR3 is TGTGCCAGCAGCCCGAGGGCCGGGTCCTACGAGCAGTACTTC. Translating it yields CASSPRAGSYEQYF.

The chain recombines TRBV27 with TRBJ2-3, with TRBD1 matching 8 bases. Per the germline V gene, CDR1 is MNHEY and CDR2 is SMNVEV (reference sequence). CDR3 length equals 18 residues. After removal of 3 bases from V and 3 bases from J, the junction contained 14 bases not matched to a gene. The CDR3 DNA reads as TGTGCCAGCAGTTTCCTACAAGGGGTGGGGACAGGTACAGATACGCAGTATTTT. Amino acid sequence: CASSFLQGVGTGTDTQYF.

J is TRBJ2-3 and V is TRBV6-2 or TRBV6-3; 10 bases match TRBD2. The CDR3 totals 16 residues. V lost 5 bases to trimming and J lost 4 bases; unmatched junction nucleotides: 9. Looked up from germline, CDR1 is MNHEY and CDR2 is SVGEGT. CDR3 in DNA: TGTGCCAGCAGTCAAATAGCGGGAGGAGGGGCAGATACGCAGTATTTT. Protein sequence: CASSQIAGGGADTQYF.

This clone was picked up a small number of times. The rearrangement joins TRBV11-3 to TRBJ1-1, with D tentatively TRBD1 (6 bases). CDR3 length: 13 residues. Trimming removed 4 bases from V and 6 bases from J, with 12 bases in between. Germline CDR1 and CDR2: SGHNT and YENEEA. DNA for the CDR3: TGTGCCAGCAGCTGGAAAACAGGGTCTGAAGCTTTCTTT. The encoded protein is CASSWKTGSEAFF. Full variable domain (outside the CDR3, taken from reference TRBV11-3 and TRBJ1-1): EAGVVQSPRYKIIEKKQPVAFWCNPISGHNTLYWYLQNLGQGPELLIRYENEEAVDDSQLPKDRFSAERLKGVDSTLKIQPAELGDSAVYLCASSWKTGSEAFFGQGTRLTVV.

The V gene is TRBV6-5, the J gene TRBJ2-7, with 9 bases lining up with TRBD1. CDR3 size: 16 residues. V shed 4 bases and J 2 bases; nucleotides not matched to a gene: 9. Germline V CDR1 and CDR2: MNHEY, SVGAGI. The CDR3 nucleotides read TGTGCCAGCAGTTTTTACGGGACAGGGATGACCTACGAGCAGTACTTC. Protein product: CASSFYGTGMTYEQYF.

The CDR3 protein is CASSSPRERGAYEQYF. The CDR3, as DNA: TGTGCCAGCAGCTCGCCCCGTGAGCGGGGGGCCTACGAGCAGTACTTC. This sequence joins TRBV13 and TRBJ2-7, with TRBD2 identical over 9 bases. The CDR3 length is 16 residues. Trimming cost V 4 bases and J 2 bases; bases outside gene matches: 9. In germline, CDR1 is PRHDT, CDR2 FYEKMQ (reference sequence).

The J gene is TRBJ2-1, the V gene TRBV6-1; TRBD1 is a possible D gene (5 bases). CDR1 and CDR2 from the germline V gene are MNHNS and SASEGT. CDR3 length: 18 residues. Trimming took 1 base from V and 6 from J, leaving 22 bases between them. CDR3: CASSEVTLKGPYLNEQFF. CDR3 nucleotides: TGTGCCAGCAGTGAAGTTACCCTAAAGGGGCCCTACCTCAATGAGCAGTTCTTC.

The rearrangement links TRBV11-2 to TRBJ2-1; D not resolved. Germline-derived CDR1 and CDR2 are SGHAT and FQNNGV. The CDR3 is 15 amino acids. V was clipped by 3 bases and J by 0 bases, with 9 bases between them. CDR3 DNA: TGTGCCAGCAGCTTTGAGTACAGCTCCTACAATGAGCAGTTCTTC. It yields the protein CASSFEYSSYNEQFF.

The CDR3 DNA sequence: TGTGCCAGCGAGGACAGAATCCAAGAGACCCAGTACTTC. Its protein is CASEDRIQETQYF. The chain carries TRBV7-2 and TRBJ2-5; a weak D match, TRBD1 (6 bases). Per the germline V gene, CDR1 is SGHTA and CDR2 is FQGNSA. V gave up 8 bases and J gave up 1 base, with 11 bases separating them. This CDR3 spans 13 amino acids.